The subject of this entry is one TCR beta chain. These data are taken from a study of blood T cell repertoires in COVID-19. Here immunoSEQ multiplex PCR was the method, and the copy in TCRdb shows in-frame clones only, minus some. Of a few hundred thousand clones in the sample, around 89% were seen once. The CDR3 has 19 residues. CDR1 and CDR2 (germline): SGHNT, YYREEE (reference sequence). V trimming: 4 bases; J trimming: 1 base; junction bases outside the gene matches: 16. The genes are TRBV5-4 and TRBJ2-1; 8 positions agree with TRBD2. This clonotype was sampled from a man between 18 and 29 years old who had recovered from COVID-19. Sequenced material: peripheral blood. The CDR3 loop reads CASSDLAGDKMWSYNEQFF. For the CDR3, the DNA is TGTGCCAGCAGCGACCTAGCGGGTGATAAGATGTGGTCCTACAATGAGCAGTTCTTC.